The next 6 T cell receptor beta chains were all read from a single sample in a study of blood T cell repertoires in COVID-19. Produced via immunoSEQ multiplex PCR; TCRdb's table is partial and in-frame only. Among about 230,000 clones, approximately 88% were seen once, and the ten largest hold 27%. The sample was peripheral blood. The receptors were sampled from a man aged 35-49 years with acute or convalescent COVID-19.

In this sample, this clone turned up a few times. This chain joins TRBV7-9 and TRBJ2-6; TRBD1 aligns across 9 bases. Trimming at V came to 5 bases and at J to 0 bases, leaving 11 bases not matched to a gene. The CDR3 runs 19 residues. Germline lookup yields CDR1 SEHNR and CDR2 FQNEAQ (reference sequence). Written as DNA, the CDR3 is TGTGCCAGCAGCACCAGCACAGGGGGCGCTTTCTCTGGGGCCAACGTCCTGACTTTC. The encoded protein is CASSTSTGGAFSGANVLTF.

The rearrangement joins TRBV30 to TRBJ2-3; weak D call: TRBD2 (5 bases). CDR3 size: 14 residues. V was trimmed by 5 bases and J by 1 base, leaving 13 bases between them. Germline lookup yields CDR1 GTSNPN and CDR2 SVGIG (reference sequence). CDR3 nucleotide sequence: TGTGCCTGGGGCGGTGGTAGCGGCACAGATACGCAGTATTTT. Amino acid sequence: CAWGGGSGTDTQYF. Supplemented by reference TRBV30 and TRBJ2-3, the full variable domain reads SQTIHQWPATLVQPVGSPLSLECTVEGTSNPNLYWYRQAAGRGLQLLFYSVGIGQISSEVPQNLSASRPQDRQFILSSKKLLLSDSGFYLCAWGGGSGTDTQYFGPGTRLTVL.

Concerning this clone: An end of the junction does not agree with germline; a read error may underlie this. The rearrangement uses TRBV11-2 and TRBJ2-3, with D possibly being TRBD1 (6 bases). This CDR3 region has 14 residues. The germline gives CDR1 SGHAT, CDR2 FQNNGV. DNA of the CDR3: TGTGCCAGCAGCTCGACAGGACACACATATACGCAGTATTTT. Protein sequence: CASSSTGHTYTQYF. The variable domain in full, completed from reference TRBV11-2 and TRBJ2-3, reads EAGVAQSPRYKIIEKRQSVAFWCNPISGHATLYWYQQILGQGPKLLIQFQNNGVVDDSQLPKDRFSAERLKGVDSTLKIQPAKLEDSAVYLCASSSTGHTYTQYFGPGTRLTVL.

This rearrangement joins TRBV6-5 to TRBJ1-1; 10 nucleotides line up with TRBD1. This CDR3 contains 15 residues. Per the germline V gene, CDR1 is MNHEY and CDR2 is SVGAGI. Trimming took 5 bases from V and 5 from J; bases not matched to a gene: 8. CDR3 region: CASSPRQGAVTEAFF. The DNA of the CDR3 is TGTGCCAGCAGTCCGAGACAGGGGGCGGTTACTGAAGCTTTCTTT.

The CDR3 DNA reads TGTGCCAGCAGTCCCGACAGGGGGCGGCCTAATGAAAAACTGTTTTTT. It encodes CASSPDRGRPNEKLFF. The chain uses TRBV27 and TRBJ1-4, with 10 positions matching TRBD1. This CDR3 is 16 amino acids long. Trimming at V came to 5 bases and at J to 3 bases, leaving 6 bases not matched to a gene. Germline V gene data show CDR1 as MNHEY and CDR2 as SMNVEV (reference sequence).

This clone is a singleton in its sample. The CDR3 DNA reads as TGTGCCAGCCAGATGGGGACACAAGCTAGCAATCAGCCCCAGCATTTT. Residues: CASQMGTQASNQPQHF. This chain links TRBV19 with TRBJ1-5; maybe TRBD1 (6 bases). CDR3 length: 16 residues. Looked up from germline, CDR1 is LNHDA and CDR2 is SQIVND (reference sequence). Trimming took off 9 bases at V and 0 bases at J, with 18 bases between the two ends.